Listed here are 13 T cell receptor beta chains from one sample, sequenced in a study of blood T cell repertoires in COVID-19 (dated by TCRdb to about 2020). Preparation of the library involved the immunoSEQ multiplex PCR assay. The table comes from immuneACCESS by way of TCRdb, which keeps in-frame sequences with V and J called. Part of the clones is missing from these tables; in studies checked, under half for an unresolved V gene and the rest for unknown reasons. In this sample the table shows about 110,000 clones, 76% of which occur a single time. More than 5% of the sample belongs to the ten largest clones. The sample consisted of peripheral blood. The receptors originated from a man older than 75 with COVID-19, enrolled during active disease.

The chain has TRBV3-1 (or the pseudogene TRBV3-2) and TRBJ2-1, with 11 bases matching TRBD1. Germline loops: CDR1 LGHDT, CDR2 YNNKEL (reference sequence). The V and J ends lost 3 bases and 8 bases, in that order; junction bases with no gene match: 6. This CDR3 comprises 15 residues. The CDR3 reads CASSQAGTGGYEQFF. The CDR3 nucleotides are TGTGCCAGCAGCCAGGCCGGGACAGGGGGGTATGAGCAGTTCTTC.

The V gene is TRBV28, the J gene TRBJ1-1; 7 nucleotides align to TRBD1. V was pared by 5 bases and J by 1 base, with 4 bases of the junction left unmatched. The CDR3 has 14 amino acids. CDR1 is MDHEN, CDR2 SYDVKM, per germline. The CDR3 DNA sequence: TGTGCCAGCAGTGAACGGACAGGGAACACTGAAGCTTTCTTT. It codes for CASSERTGNTEAFF.

J is TRBJ2-3 and V is TRBV6-5; D is uncertain. Germline-derived CDR1 and CDR2 are MNHEY and SVGAGI. Between the trimmed V and J ends, which lost 7 bases and 0 bases, there was a span of 8 bases. This CDR3 is built from 13 residues. CDR3 DNA sequence: TGTGCCAGCACCCACGGGAGCACAGATACGCAGTATTTT. Its protein is CASTHGSTDTQYF.

This clone was seen a few times. The CDR3 region is CASSFEAGLTDTQYF. CDR3 DNA: TGCGCCAGCAGCTTCGAGGCGGGGCTCACAGATACGCAGTATTTT. The chain joins TRBV5-1 to TRBJ2-3, with D possibly matching TRBD2 (6 bases). Trimming removed 2 bases at V and 2 bases at J, with 12 bases between. The germline V gene has CDR1 SGHRS and CDR2 YFSETQ. The CDR3 is 15 amino acids. The variable domain in full, with the rest retrieved from reference TRBV5-1 and TRBJ2-3, is KAGVTQTPRYLIKTRGQQVTLSCSPISGHRSVSWYQQTPGQGLQFLFEYFSETQRNKGNFPGRFSGRQFSNSRSEMNVSTLELGDSALYLCASSFEAGLTDTQYFGPGTRLTVL.

V and J are TRBV27 and TRBJ1-5, with D unresolved. Germline assignment: CDR1 MNHEY and CDR2 SMNVEV (reference sequence). V dropped 5 bases and J dropped 4 bases, with 15 bases sitting between them. This CDR3 has 15 amino acids. CDR3 nucleotide sequence: TGTGCCAGCAGTCAGTGGGCGCAGGCAAATCAGCCCCAGCATTTT. Encoded protein: CASSQWAQANQPQHF.

The V gene is TRBV30, the J gene TRBJ2-1; no clear D. Trimming took 2 bases from V and 5 from J, leaving 7 bases between them. The CDR3 has 12 residues. The V gene's germline CDR1 is GTSNPN and CDR2 SVGIG (reference sequence). The CDR3 DNA reads as TGTGCCTGGAGTCGCGTGAACAATGAGCAGTTCTTC. Translated: CAWSRVNNEQFF. The full variable domain, with the rest looked up from reference TRBV30 and TRBJ2-1, is SQTIHQWPATLVQPVGSPLSLECTVEGTSNPNLYWYRQAAGRGLQLLFYSVGIGQISSEVPQNLSASRPQDRQFILSSKKLLLSDSGFYLCAWSRVNNEQFFGPGTRLTVL.

J is TRBJ2-3 and V is TRBV10-3, with D possibly TRBD2 on 6 matching bases. Trimming removed 11 bases from V and 2 bases from J, with 17 bases in between. Per the germline V gene, CDR1 is ENHRY and CDR2 is SYGVKD. The CDR3 is 14 amino acids. The CDR3 bases are TGTGCCTCGGGCGGGACGACAAACACAGATACGCAGTATTTT. This encodes CASGGTTNTDTQYF.

The rearrangement uses TRBV28 and TRBJ2-7, with 7 bases matching TRBD1. Germline V gene lookup returns CDR1 MDHEN and CDR2 SYDVKM. This CDR3 has 13 amino acids. The V segment lost 5 bases and the J segment 7 bases; nucleotides outside the gene matches: 8. CDR3 in DNA: TGTGCCAGCAGTGGGGGACAGCCTACGGAGCAGTACTTC. It translates to CASSGGQPTEQYF. The full variable domain, in which reference TRBV28 and TRBJ2-7 provide the parts outside the CDR3, is DVKVTQSSRYLVKRTGEKVFLECVQDMDHENMFWYRQDPGLGLRLIYFSYDVKMKEKGDIPEGYSVSREKKERFSLILESASTNQTSMYLCASSGGQPTEQYFGPGTRLTVT.

The gene calls are TRBV9 and TRBJ2-2; 9 bases line up with TRBD1. The CDR3 has 16 amino acids. Germline V gives CDR1 SGDLS, CDR2 YYNGEE. J was trimmed by 2 bases and V by 6 bases; bases with no gene match: 8. CDR3 DNA sequence: TGTGCCAGCAACCAGAGGGACAGGGCTAACACCGGGGAGCTGTTTTTT. This sequence encodes CASNQRDRANTGELFF. Supplemented by reference TRBV9 and TRBJ2-2, the full variable domain reads DSGVTQTPKHLITATGQRVTLRCSPRSGDLSVYWYQQSLDQGLQFLIQYYNGEERAKGNILERFSAQQFPDLHSELNLSSLELGDSALYFCASNQRDRANTGELFFGEGSRLTVL.

The genes are TRBV7-2 and TRBJ2-3; 12 bases align to TRBD2. Germline trimming cut 5 bases from V and 2 bases from J; bases unmatched to any gene: 5. The CDR3 has 16 residues. Germline V gene sequence: CDR1 SGHTA, CDR2 FQGNSA. DNA for the CDR3: TGTGCCAGCAGCCCCCGACTAGCGGGAGACACAGATACGCAGTATTTT. Amino acid sequence: CASSPRLAGDTDTQYF.

The V gene is TRBV13, the J gene TRBJ2-5; 7 positions match TRBD1. J lost 2 bases, V lost 6 bases, and 6 bases had no gene match. Germline loops: CDR1 PRHDT, CDR2 FYEKMQ (reference sequence). The CDR3 is 14 residues long. CDR3 in DNA: TGTGCCAGCAGTTCCCGGGACAGTCAAGAGACCCAGTACTTC. Amino acids: CASSSRDSQETQYF.

V and J are TRBV29-1 and TRBJ1-5, with D possibly TRBD1 on 6 matching bases. This CDR3 is 12 amino acids long. Germline values: CDR1 SQVTM, CDR2 ANQGSEA. Trimming cost V 7 bases and J 10 bases, with 17 bases left between them. The CDR3 sequence: CSGRAGEGPQHF. DNA for the CDR3: TGCAGCGGCCGCGCAGGGGAAGGTCCCCAGCATTTT.

CDR3 in DNA: TGTGCCATCAGTGAAGGGGGTGTTGATGAAAAACTGTTTTTT. Translation: CAISEGGVDEKLFF. The chain is built from TRBV10-3 and TRBJ1-4; D possibly corresponds to TRBD1 (6 bases). CDR1 is ENHRY, CDR2 SYGVKD, per germline. V was clipped by 3 bases and J by 6 bases, with 11 bases between them. The CDR3 loop spans 14 amino acids.